This is a list of T cell receptor beta chains from one sample in a study of T cells in severe cutaneous drug reactions. Reanalyzing the multiplex PCR reads, TCRdb keeps one entry per CDR3 protein, without DNA. This table lists tens of thousands of distinct CDR3 sequences. The sequenced sample was PBMCs. Source of these receptors: a human donor with toxic epidermal necrolysis, a severe cutaneous drug reaction. Each CDR3 is given with its conserved first and last residue. Each record gives: J gene, V gene, clone size, CDR3 protein. The size of a clone is reported for some rows only, either as once, few or many, or as a class for expanded clones.

j_call: TRBJ2-7
v_call: TRBV19
clone_size: NA
cdr3_aa: CASSWSGGRDEQYF

j_call: TRBJ2-2
v_call: TRBV29-1
clone_size: NA
cdr3_aa: CSSNPRGAGELFF

j_call: TRBJ2-4
v_call: TRBV15
clone_size: NA
cdr3_aa: CATSRDLSEQYF

j_call: TRBJ2-7
v_call: TRBV2
clone_size: medium-sized
cdr3_aa: CASRQEQGLGEQYF

j_call: TRBJ2-7
v_call: TRBV7-9
clone_size: NA
cdr3_aa: CASSPTGSYEQYF

j_call: TRBJ2-2
v_call: TRBV18
clone_size: NA
cdr3_aa: CASSPSGTGSYTGELFF

j_call: TRBJ2-7
v_call: TRBV11-2
clone_size: medium-sized
cdr3_aa: CASSLAVRVGEQYF

j_call: TRBJ2-1
v_call: TRBV9
clone_size: NA
cdr3_aa: CASSRGRGGSYNEQFF

j_call: TRBJ1-5
v_call: TRBV20-1
clone_size: NA
cdr3_aa: CSARDSFRDRGTPQHF

j_call: TRBJ1-4
v_call: TRBV28
clone_size: NA
cdr3_aa: CASSPQTGTGVEKLFF